These T cell receptor beta chains were read from a single sample in a study of graft-versus-host responses after intestinal transplantation. The repertoire was sequenced with immunoSEQ multiplex PCR; TCRdb's copy has only in-frame clones and lacks some. This table holds some 66,000 clones, about nine tenths found once. The specimen comprised ileum tissue, sampled less than 400 days after transplant. The receptors were sampled from a human patient who received an intestinal transplant, so some T cells may come from the graft donor. CDR3s include the opening cysteine and the closing phenylalanine or tryptophan. D genes are given only for firm matches. Part of the rows lack a size; the others show once, few, many or a class for expanded clones.

v_call	j_call	d_call	clone_size	cdr3_aa	cdr3_nt
TRBV19	TRBJ2-1	TRBD1	NA	CASTRTGNEQFF	TGTGCCAGTACACGGACAGGCAATGAGCAGTTCTTC
TRBV5-1	TRBJ2-4	TRBD1	NA	CASSFGDRAKNIQYF	TGCGCCAGCAGCTTTGGGGACAGGGCAAAAAACATTCAGTACTTC
TRBV6-1	TRBJ2-1	TRBD2	few	CATQGTSGRGNEQFF	TGTGCCACCCAAGGGACTAGCGGGAGGGGGAATGAGCAGTTCTTC
TRBV20-1	TRBJ1-3	NA	once	CSAPLGNTIYF	TGCAGTGCCCCCCTTGGAAACACCATATATTTT
TRBV13	TRBJ2-5	NA	NA	CASSLNPEQETQYF	TGTGCCAGCAGCTTAAATCCAGAGCAAGAGACCCAGTACTTC
TRBV28	TRBJ2-7	TRBD2	NA	CASTGTSGWYEQYF	TGTGCCAGCACCGGGACTAGCGGGTGGTACGAGCAGTACTTC
TRBV2	TRBJ1-5	NA	NA	CASSEAGIPNQPQHF	TGTGCCAGCAGTGAAGCCGGGATTCCGAATCAGCCCCAGCATTTT
TRBV2	TRBJ2-5	TRBD2	NA	CASSVSLAAQGNQETQYF	TGTGCCAGCAGTGTGAGCCTAGCGGCCCAAGGTAACCAAGAGACCCAGTACTTC
TRBV7-3	TRBJ2-5	TRBD1	NA	CASSLGDRGLRETQYF	TGTGCCAGCAGCTTAGGGGACAGGGGATTAAGGGAGACCCAGTACTTC
TRBV7-9	TRBJ2-1	NA	NA	CASSLPLREQFF	TGTGCCAGCAGCTTACCCCTCCGGGAGCAGTTCTTC
TRBV5-1	TRBJ1-5	NA	NA	CASSLGPGSNQPQHF	TGCGCCAGCAGCTTGGGCCCTGGGAGCAATCAGCCCCAGCATTTT
TRBV7-9	TRBJ2-7	NA	NA	CASSLDQATYEQYF	TGTGCCAGCAGCTTAGACCAGGCTACCTACGAGCAGTACTTC
TRBV4-1	TRBJ1-1	NA	few	CASSQDNAVNTQEAFF	TGTGCCAGCAGCCAAGATAATGCAGTAAACACCCAGGAAGCTTTCTTT
TRBV5-1	TRBJ2-5	TRBD2	NA	CASSGDTSGGPQETQYF	TGCGCCAGCAGCGGCGACACTAGCGGGGGGCCCCAAGAGACCCAGTACTTC
TRBV27	TRBJ1-2	TRBD1	NA	CASSRTGGAGGYTF	TGTGCCAGCAGTAGGACAGGGGGAGCAGGTGGCTACACCTTC